This TCR beta chain was recovered during a study of blood T cell repertoires in COVID-19 (TCRdb year 2020). Notes on the research overall: The collaborator samples originated in the United States, Italy and Spain and spanned the acute and convalescent phases of COVID-19. The dataset comprised deeply sampled blood TCRbeta repertoires from subjects exposed to, actively infected with, or recovered from COVID-19. Sample metadata almost always included a de-identified subject ID, COVID-19 status, age in years and sex. The samples were drawn from the first 160 participants of the ongoing ImmuneRACE study and from over a thousand subjects provided by 6 global collaborators. The repertoires were released in a freely available public database meant as a resource for research on the immune response to SARS-CoV-2. The material from the prospective study consisted of cDNA or gDNA derived from T cells, B-cell-depleted T cells, or PBMCs. HLA class I and class II types, where available, came from metadata supplied by the sample provider rather than from assay-based typing.

For this clone: The target of this receptor is not known. Per-base qualities were not stored, and no clone one base away is much larger.

TCRbeta CDR3 regions were amplified from genomic DNA using the immunoSEQ Assay, a bias-controlled multiplex PCR. The authors' analysis ran thus. Nucleated cell counts per sample were estimated from amplification of reference gene primers within the assay. To quantify the absolute abundance of each unique TCRbeta CDR3 rearrangement, sequence reads were collapsed and filtered. For each sample, productive Simpson clonality was calculated by taking the square root of Simpson's diversity index across productive rearrangements. TCRdb provides this immuneACCESS table in a form limited to in-frame rearrangements. Some clones are lacking; in checked studies, under half of them reflect an unresolved V gene, and why the rest are absent is not known. That table is the source of V, J and clone size, and D and trimming were worked out from the DNA. The sample records about 35,000 clones, around 87% of which are singletons. About 9.5% of the sample belongs to the ten largest clones.

Collaborating institutions collected whole blood in K2EDTA tubes following their own protocols. For TCRbeta analysis, collaborator samples were shipped as frozen whole blood, as isolated PBMCs, or as DNA extracted from either sample type. The research as a whole found: The amount of clinical and demographic metadata varied by source and participant and was provided uncurated.

Its CDR3 holds 16 amino acids, cysteine through phenylalanine. Only CDR3 DNA remains: 48 bases, in frame from the first base. V is trimmed back by 3 bases and J by 3 bases, and the junction contains 8 bases that no gene match accounts for. Based on the germline V gene, the CDR1 and CDR2 sequences are KGHSH and LQKENI. The chain was built from TRBV18 and TRBJ2-3; TRBD1 agrees with 8 junctional bases. The sequence derives from a man aged 80 or over with active COVID-19. The sequencing sample was made of peripheral blood. The CDR3 has the sequence CASSPIDRGGTDTQYF. The DNA sequence reads TGTGCCAGCTCACCCATCGACAGGGGCGGGACAGATACGCAGTATTTT.